These 5 T cell receptor beta chains were all obtained from the same sample, sequenced in a study of cytomegalovirus exposure and HLA in healthy donors. The study ran its PCR with 60 Vbeta and 13 Jbeta primers. Libraries were prepared by immunoSEQ multiplex PCR; TCRdb keeps only in-frame clonotypes and omits some of them. This table has about 130,000 clones, over 8% appearing once. Source material: PBMCs. These receptors came from a man in his forties or fifties in good health and CMV-seronegative.

J is TRBJ2-5 and V is TRBV2; D gene unclear. The J call could be wrong; TRBJ2-7 is a better fit for the DNA end. Germline CDR1 reads SNHLY; CDR2 reads FYNNEI. The CDR3 length is 11 residues. In DNA, the CDR3 is TGTGCCAGCAGTGTTCGGTACGAGCAGTACTTC. The encoded protein is CASSVRYEQYF.

This clone was observed a few times. The chain carries TRBV4-1 and TRBJ2-7; D may be TRBD1 (6 bases). The V gene's germline CDR1 is MGHRA and CDR2 YSYEKL. Trimming pared 0 bases from V and 2 bases from J, leaving 11 bases between. The CDR3 length is 15 residues. This chain's CDR3 is CASSQDKGVTYEQYF. CDR3 coding DNA: TGCGCCAGCAGCCAAGATAAGGGGGTAACCTACGAGCAGTACTTC.

This rearrangement joins TRBV27 to TRBJ2-3; no clear D gene. V was pared by 7 bases and J by 0 bases, with 17 bases between. The CDR3 covers 16 residues. Germline CDR1 is MNHEY and CDR2 is SMNVEV (reference sequence). The CDR3 reads CASTPLDGYSTDTQYF. In nucleotides, the CDR3 is TGTGCCAGCACCCCCCTCGACGGGTATAGCACAGATACGCAGTATTTT.

This clone showed up just a few times. The rearrangement joins TRBV28 to TRBJ2-3, with TRBD2 matching 10 bases. The CDR3 runs 14 residues. Germline CDR1 MDHEN, CDR2 SYDVKM. J lost 1 base, V lost 6 bases, and 1 base had no gene match. The CDR3 here is CASSLAGGTDTQYF. The CDR3 DNA sequence: TGTGCCAGCAGCCTAGCGGGGGGCACAGATACGCAGTATTTT.

The genes are TRBV7-3 and TRBJ2-3; 7 bases align to TRBD2. The junction had 7 bases not matched to a gene; V was cut back by 2 bases and J by 2 bases. This CDR3 is built from 16 residues. Germline V gene data show CDR1 as SGHTA and CDR2 as FQGTGA. The CDR3 loop is CASSLGTGGTTDTQYF. The CDR3 DNA reads as TGTGCCAGCAGCTTAGGTACCGGGGGGACCACAGATACGCAGTATTTT.